Here is one TCR beta chain with its context. Its antigen is still unknown. This entry is derived from a study of T cell responses to AZD1222 COVID-19 vaccine. The assay was immunoSEQ multiplex PCR, and TCRdb's table has in-frame clones only and misses some. The sample consists of approximately 150,000 clones, about 90% of them appearing once. Notes on the study in general: Spike regions recognized by vaccine-associated CD4 TCRs spanned the protein, led by 160-218 and 743-854. Only 5 or 6 people who got AZD1222 tested seropositive at baseline. Donors skewed white British and female; clonal diversity was possibly underestimated.

The sequenced sample was peripheral blood, obtained 28 days after the second dose of the MenACWY control vaccine. This clonotype was sampled from an adult who received the MenACWY meningococcal vaccine as a control.

DNA of the CDR3: TGTGCCAGCAGTTCGATCGCGACGAGGAGCACAGATACGCAGTATTTT. This gives the protein CASSSIATRSTDTQYF. The gene calls are TRBV6-5 and TRBJ2-3, with no clear D. The CDR3 runs to 16 residues. V was trimmed by 4 bases and J by 0 bases, leaving 14 bases between them. The germline CDR1 and CDR2 sequences are MNHEY and SVGAGI.